This TCR beta chain derives from a study of blood T cell repertoires in COVID-19. In the study overall: COVID-19 samples collected from the United States, Italy and Spain covered acute and convalescent phases. T cells, B-cell-depleted T cells, or PBMCs supplied cDNA or gDNA.

The CDR3 loop spans 12 amino acids. Per the germline V gene, CDR1 is MNHEY and CDR2 is SMNVEV (reference sequence). Losses at the gene ends were 8 bases for V and 7 bases for J; bases not matched to a gene: 5. Methods used by the authors: Amplification of reference gene primers provided the estimated nucleated cell counts. The method was immunoSEQ multiplex PCR; TCRdb's version includes in-frame clones alone and lacks a portion of them. The V and J calls and clone size were taken over from that table, and D and trimming were inferred from the DNA. The sample includes some 270,000 clones, about 89% of them seen just once.

The source of this sequence is a woman in her fifties or sixties who had recovered from COVID-19. The chain recombines TRBV27 with TRBJ1-2; 9 nucleotides agree with TRBD1. The sample comprised peripheral blood. CDR3 region: CASSDRGGGYTF. As DNA, the CDR3 is TGTGCCAGCTCGGACAGGGGTGGTGGCTACACCTTC.